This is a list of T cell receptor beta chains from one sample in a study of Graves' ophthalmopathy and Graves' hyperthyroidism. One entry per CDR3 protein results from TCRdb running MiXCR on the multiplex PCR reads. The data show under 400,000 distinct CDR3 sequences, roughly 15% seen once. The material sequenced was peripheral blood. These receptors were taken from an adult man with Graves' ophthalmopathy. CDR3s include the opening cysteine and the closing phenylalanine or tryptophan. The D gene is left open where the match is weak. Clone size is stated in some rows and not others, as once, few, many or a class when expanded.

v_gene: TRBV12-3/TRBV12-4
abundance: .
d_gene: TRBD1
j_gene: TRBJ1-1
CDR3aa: CASSGGQALLRAF
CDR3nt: TGTGCCAGCAGTGGGGGACAGGCACTCCTTAGGGCCTTT

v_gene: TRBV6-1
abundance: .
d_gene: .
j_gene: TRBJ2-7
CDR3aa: CASRHLKVTGSYEQYF
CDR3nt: TGTGCCAGCAGACACCTAAAGGTCACAGGCTCCTACGAGCAGTACTTC

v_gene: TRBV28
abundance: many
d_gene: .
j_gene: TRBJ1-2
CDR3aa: CASSFIPTLYGYTF
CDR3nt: TGTGCCAGCAGTTTTATCCCGACCCTCTATGGCTACACCTTC

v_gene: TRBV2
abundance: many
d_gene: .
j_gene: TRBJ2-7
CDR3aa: CASRPTNSGAGQYF
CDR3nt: TGTGCCAGCAGACCTACTAATAGTGGGGCAGGGCAGTACTTC

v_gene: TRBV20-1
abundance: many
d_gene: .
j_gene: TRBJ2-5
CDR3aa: CSAPRSGDMSETQYF
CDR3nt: TGCAGTGCCCCACGGTCAGGGGACATGAGCGAGACCCAGTACTTC

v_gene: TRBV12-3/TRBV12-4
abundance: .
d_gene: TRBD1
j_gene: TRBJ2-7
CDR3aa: CASSLEISGTDYEQYF
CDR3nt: TGTGCCAGCAGTTTAGAAATTTCCGGGACAGACTACGAGCAGTACTTC

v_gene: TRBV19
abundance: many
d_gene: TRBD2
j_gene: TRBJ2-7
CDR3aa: CASSTGTSGYSYEQYF
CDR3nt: TGTGCCAGTAGTACGGGGACTAGCGGATACTCCTACGAGCAGTACTTC

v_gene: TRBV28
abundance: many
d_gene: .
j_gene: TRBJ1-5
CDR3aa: CASTHTVGHQPQHF
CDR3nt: TGTGCCAGCACCCACACGGTGGGGCATCAGCCCCAGCATTTT

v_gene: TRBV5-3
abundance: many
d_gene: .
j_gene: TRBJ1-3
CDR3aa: CASWPLTGSGNTIYF
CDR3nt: TGTGCCAGCTGGCCCCTCACAGGCTCTGGAAACACCATATATTTT

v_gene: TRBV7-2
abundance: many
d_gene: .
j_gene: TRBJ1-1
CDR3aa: CASSLVAKVGAFF
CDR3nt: TGTGCCAGCAGCTTAGTGGCTAAGGTCGGAGCTTTCTTT

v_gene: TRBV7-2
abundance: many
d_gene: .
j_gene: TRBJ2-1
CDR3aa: CASSLIALGKSYNEQFF
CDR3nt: TGTGCCAGCAGCTTGATAGCTCTAGGAAAGTCCTACAATGAGCAGTTCTTC

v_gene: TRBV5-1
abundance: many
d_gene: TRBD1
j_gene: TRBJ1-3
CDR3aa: CASSGGQVPDTIYF
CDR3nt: TGCGCCAGCAGCGGAGGACAGGTTCCGGACACCATATATTTT

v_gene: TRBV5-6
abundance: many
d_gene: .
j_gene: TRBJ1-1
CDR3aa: CASSPLSRDIAFF
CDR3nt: TGTGCCAGCAGCCCCCTATCCAGGGACATAGCTTTCTTT

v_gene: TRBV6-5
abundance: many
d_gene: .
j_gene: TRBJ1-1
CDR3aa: CASSYSDITEAFF
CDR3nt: TGTGCCAGCAGTTACTCAGACATCACTGAAGCTTTCTTT

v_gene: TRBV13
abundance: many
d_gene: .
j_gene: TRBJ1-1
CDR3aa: CASKVGVTEAFF
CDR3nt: TGTGCCAGTAAAGTGGGGGTGACTGAAGCTTTCTTT

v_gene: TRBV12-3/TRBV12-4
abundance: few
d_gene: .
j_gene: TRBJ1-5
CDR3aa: CASSRWGGGAASNQPQHF
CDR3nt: TGTGCCAGCAGCCGATGGGGGGGGGGGGCAGCTAGCAATCAGCCCCAGCATTTT